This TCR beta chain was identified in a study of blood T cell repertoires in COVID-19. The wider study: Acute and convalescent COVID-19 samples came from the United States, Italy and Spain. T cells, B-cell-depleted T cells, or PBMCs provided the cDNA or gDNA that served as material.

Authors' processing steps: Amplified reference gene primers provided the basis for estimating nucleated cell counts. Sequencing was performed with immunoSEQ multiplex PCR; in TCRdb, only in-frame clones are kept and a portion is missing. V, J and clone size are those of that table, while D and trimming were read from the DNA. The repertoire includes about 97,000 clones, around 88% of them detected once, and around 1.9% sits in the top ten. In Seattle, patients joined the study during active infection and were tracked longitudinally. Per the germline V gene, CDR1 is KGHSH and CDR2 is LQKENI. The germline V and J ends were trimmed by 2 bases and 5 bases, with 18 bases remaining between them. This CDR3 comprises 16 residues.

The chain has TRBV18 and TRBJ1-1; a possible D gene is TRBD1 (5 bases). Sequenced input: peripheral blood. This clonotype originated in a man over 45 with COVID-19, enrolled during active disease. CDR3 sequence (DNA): TGTGCCAGCTCACCATCCCGGTCAGGGTTGGGGACTGAAGCTTTCTTT. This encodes CASSPSRSGLGTEAFF.